A selection of T cell receptor beta chains follows, all from one sample in a study of T cells expressing NK-cell markers. No DNA is given; TCRdb re-called the 5' RACE reads and lists each CDR3 protein once. In total, the table holds hundreds of thousands of distinct CDR3 sequences. The sample was blood T cells: a sorted CD56 or NKG2C T cell subset, CD4+ or CD8+ T cells, or bulk PBMC T cells (not recorded which). These receptors were collected from a woman between 18 and 70 years old in good health. The CDR3 runs from the conserved cysteine through the conserved F or W.

j_gene,v_gene,CDR3aa
TRBJ2-1,TRBV7-3,CASSEGNEQFF
TRBJ1-5,TRBV6-1,CASSEARKGRNQPQHF
TRBJ2-2,TRBV7-8,CASSGGRGLGELFF
TRBJ1-1,TRBV7-9,CASSLAGDPELEAFF
TRBJ2-3,TRBV5-1,CASSNGLAGVYSTDTQYF
TRBJ2-1,TRBV12-3/TRBV12-4,CASRPSGNPYNEQFF
TRBJ2-2,TRBV7-8,CASSFPRPNTGELFF
TRBJ2-7,TRBV7-8,CASWSDALYEQYF
TRBJ1-4,TRBV27,CASSLWRDNEKLFF
TRBJ2-7,TRBV5-1,CASSGGGLAGTYEQYF
TRBJ1-1,TRBV5-1,CASSSLPGQGVFF
TRBJ1-1,TRBV7-9,CASSLPLLGTGDTEAFF
TRBJ1-2,TRBV12-3/TRBV12-4,CASSRTGRDHAF
TRBJ2-3,TRBV6-2/TRBV6-3,CASRGLATDTQYF
TRBJ2-2,TRBV4-3,CASSHPLWTGNTGELFF